The source of this T cell receptor (beta chain) is a study of molecular identifiers for immune sequencing clone quantification. Study-wide context: Naive CD8 RNA (roughly 20,000 or 100,000 cells) was divided into five aliquots, with four sequenced.

Every naive CD8 library was made from between 20,000 and 1,000,000 sorted cells with 10%, 30% or 50% RNA. A CD8+CD4-CCR7+CD45RA+ gate was used to sort naive CD8 T cells. Libraries of bulk TCR were made by previously described methods (with listed TCR primers). MiXCR, run by TCRdb on the PCR reads, gives a single entry per CDR3 protein. The sample lists about 510,000 distinct CDR3 sequences, around a fifth occurring once. CDR3 length equals 14 residues. Germline V CDR1 and CDR2: MDHEN, SYDVKM. A word on this clonotype: It may be a read error: a sequence one base away is much more abundant.

The TCR sequence derives from a human donor in good health. Some libraries in this study had Jurkat cell RNA spiked in. Sequenced sample: naive CD8+ T cells from blood, with Jurkat cell RNA spiked in. As for subset: FACS-sorted CD8+CD4-CCR7+CD45RA+ naive T cells. V and J are TRBV28 and TRBJ2-7, with TRBD1 matching over 8 bases. Here the CDR3 DNA reads TGTGCCAGCAGCCCCCGGACAGGGCTTTACGAGCGGTACTTC. It yields the protein CASSPRTGLYERYF.